This T cell receptor (beta chain) was obtained from a study of early T cells in non-severe SARS-CoV-2 infection. The wider study: RNA in bulk from unsorted whole blood was sequenced, and chains were unpaired. Study outcomes and limitations: Matches to VDJdb favored anti-spike CD8 responses and missed private and CD4 specificities.

The CDR3 totals 16 residues. Germline lookup yields CDR1 SQVTM and CDR2 ANQGSEA. Trimming removed 1 base from V and 2 bases from J; junction bases left unmatched: 7. Concerning this clonotype: Its specificity is not known.

Unique molecular identifiers tagged individual cDNA molecules. Each CDR3 protein gets one entry after TCRdb re-called the 5' RACE reads with MiXCR. The top ten clones hold around 8.3% of a sample with around 60,000 distinct CDR3 sequences, roughly 9.7% of them seen once. Sequencing was carried out using whole blood. The V gene is TRBV29-1, the J gene TRBJ2-1; 8 bases map to TRBD2. The sequence derives from an adult who was a healthcare worker with PCR-confirmed SARS-CoV-2 infection or an uninfected control (not recorded which). CDR3 nucleotides: TGCAGCGTTGAAGGTATGGCTAGCGGGCCCTACAATGAGCAGTTCTTC. Translating it yields CSVEGMASGPYNEQFF.